This section outlines one TCR beta chain sequence together with its context. These data belong to a study of blood T cell repertoires in COVID-19. V shed 1 base and J shed 6 bases, with 9 bases lying between them. There are 13 residues in the CDR3. Germline V CDR1 and CDR2: SEHNR, FQNEAQ (reference sequence). Profiled with immunoSEQ multiplex PCR; TCRdb holds only in-frame clones, not every one. Here the sample spans roughly 320,000 clones, approximately 89% being singletons. This sequence was found in a woman in her 30s with COVID-19, enrolled during active disease. V and J are TRBV7-9 and TRBJ1-2; D is uncertain. The source material was peripheral blood. The CDR3 sequence is CASSLETFDGYTF. The CDR3 DNA is TGTGCCAGCAGCTTAGAGACATTTGATGGCTACACCTTC.